The 26 T cell receptor beta chains listed next were all sequenced from one sample in a study of blood T cells in healthy people across ages. Together with a sample-barcoded 5' primer, a J-beta primer mix was included in a second PCR lasting about 7 to 11 cycles. TCRdb reanalysed the 5' RACE reads using MiXCR and keeps one entry per CDR3 protein. The table has roughly 1,800,000 distinct CDR3 sequences, about 49% seen once. The sequenced sample consisted of blood. The receptor set was obtained from a woman between 40 and 50 years old in good health.

This clonotype was recorded only once. The chain has TRBV2 and TRBJ2-1, with TRBD1 matching 7 bases. CDR3 length equals 14 residues. Looked up from germline, CDR1 is SNHLY and CDR2 is FYNNEI. J gave up 6 bases and V 6 bases, and 8 bases lay outside the gene matches. CDR3 loop: CASSGTAFVNEQFF. CDR3 coding DNA: TGTGCCAGCAGCGGGACAGCCTTTGTCAATGAGCAGTTCTTC.

The chain has TRBV12-3 or TRBV12-4 and TRBJ2-7, with D possibly matching TRBD2 (7 bases). The CDR3 sequence is 15 residues long. The V end lost 2 bases, the J end lost 6 bases, and 17 bases lay between the germline ends. The CDR3 sequence is CASSLRSRGGFEQYF. The DNA for the CDR3 is TGTGCCAGCAGTTTACGGTCTAGGGGGGGTTTCGAGCAGTACTTC.

This clonotype was counted between two and nine times. This chain uses TRBV20-1 with TRBJ2-5; tentative D call: TRBD1 (5 bases). V dropped 4 bases and J dropped 6 bases, with 21 bases sitting between them. This CDR3 is 15 amino acids long. Germline lookup yields CDR1 DFQATT and CDR2 SNEGSKA (reference sequence). CDR3 protein: CSATNPDSSPKTQYF. The CDR3 DNA reads as TGCAGTGCTACGAATCCAGACAGTAGCCCGAAGACCCAGTACTTC.

The chain has TRBV6-2 or TRBV6-3 and TRBJ2-3; 7 positions match TRBD1. Germline trimming cut 5 bases from V and 2 bases from J; bases unmatched to any gene: 13. The CDR3 totals 17 residues. CDR1 and CDR2 (germline): MNHEY, SVGEGT. This CDR3 reads CASSRGQDGSLTDTQYF. CDR3 bases: TGTGCCAGCAGTCGAGGACAGGATGGTTCTCTCACAGATACGCAGTATTTT.

This clonotype showed up just a few times. The rearrangement joins TRBV24-1 to TRBJ2-5; D is perhaps TRBD2 (6 bases). The germline V gene has CDR1 KGHDR and CDR2 SFDVKD. Trimming pared 5 bases from V and 5 bases from J, leaving 14 bases between. The CDR3 has 14 residues. DNA of the CDR3: TGTGCCACCAGTGCTAACGGGGGTGGGGAGACCCAGTACTTC. Protein product: CATSANGGGETQYF.

This chain links TRBV10-3 with TRBJ2-4; D call uncertain. V lost 2 bases to trimming and J lost 11 bases, with 13 bases between them. Per germline, CDR1 ENHRY and CDR2 SYGVKD. The CDR3 consists of 13 residues. CDR3 region: CAISEPTRRVQYF. The DNA for the CDR3 is TGTGCCATCAGTGAGCCGACAAGACGCGTTCAGTACTTC.

This sequence joins TRBV5-1 and TRBJ2-3, with 10 bases that match TRBD2. Germline-derived CDR1 and CDR2 are SGHRS and YFSETQ. The junction had 9 bases not matched to a gene; V was cut back by 4 bases and J by 1 base. This CDR3 comprises 17 residues. CDR3 DNA sequence: TGCGCCAGCAGCGTCCCGAGCGGGGGGGCTGGCACAGATACGCAGTATTTT. It is translated as CASSVPSGGAGTDTQYF.

For the CDR3, the DNA is TGTGCCAGCAACTCCCCTTCTGGGGGCGGGTATGGCTACACCTTC. Protein sequence: CASNSPSGGGYGYTF. This chain uses TRBV28 with TRBJ1-2; D perhaps matches TRBD1 (6 bases). V lost 7 bases, J lost 5 bases, and 20 bases lay in between. Germline V gives CDR1 MDHEN, CDR2 SYDVKM. The CDR3 has 15 residues.

This clonotype was detected a few times. The chain links TRBV7-6 to TRBJ2-7; maybe TRBD1 (5 bases). The germline gives CDR1 SGHVS, CDR2 FNYEAQ. The V end lost 3 bases, the J end lost 2 bases, and 17 bases lay between the germline ends. The CDR3 length is 16 residues. CDR3 nucleotide sequence: TGTGCCAGCAGCTTTGGGGCCGTAGGATCGGCCTACGAGCAGTACTTC. As protein: CASSFGAVGSAYEQYF.

The rearrangement uses TRBV4-3 and TRBJ2-4; D possibly corresponds to TRBD2 (6 bases). V dropped 0 bases and J dropped 3 bases, with 18 bases sitting between them. This CDR3 spans 18 amino acids. Germline values: CDR1 LGHNA, CDR2 YSLEER. In DNA, the CDR3 is TGCGCCAGCAGCCAAGAAGTAAGGGGCGGGACTGTCAAAAACATTCAGTACTTC. Translated: CASSQEVRGGTVKNIQYF.

This clonotype was counted at least ten times. The chain combines TRBV29-1 with TRBJ2-5; possible D gene TRBD1, 6 bases. Trimming took off 1 base at V and 1 base at J, with 13 bases between the two ends. The CDR3 is 15 amino acids. Germline lookup yields CDR1 SQVTM and CDR2 ANQGSEA. CDR3 in amino acids: CSVEAGASFQETQYF. The CDR3 DNA reads as TGCAGCGTTGAAGCAGGGGCCTCCTTCCAAGAGACCCAGTACTTC. The whole variable domain, remainder taken from reference TRBV29-1 and TRBJ2-5, is SAVISQKPSRDICQRGTSLTIQCQVDSQVTMMFWYRQQPGQSLTLIATANQGSEATYESGFVIDKFPISRPNLTFSTLTVSNMSPEDSSIYLCSVEAGASFQETQYFGPGTRLLVL.

The chain couples TRBV11-2 to TRBJ2-3, with TRBD2 matching over 12 bases. The junction had 10 bases not matched to a gene; V was cut back by 1 base and J by 5 bases. Germline CDR1 SGHAT, CDR2 FQNNGV. The CDR3 is made up of 18 amino acids. In DNA, the CDR3 is TGTGCCAGCAGCTTAGGAGCCCTGACTAGCGGGGGAGGAGATACGCAGTATTTT. It specifies CASSLGALTSGGGDTQYF.

V and J are TRBV6-2 or TRBV6-3 and TRBJ2-1; D is ambiguous. CDR1 is MNHEY and CDR2 is SVGEGT in the germline V gene. Trimming removed 8 bases from V and 2 bases from J, with 13 bases in between. The CDR3 runs to 14 residues. The CDR3 spells CASATAATYNEQFF. For the CDR3, the DNA is TGTGCCAGCGCAACCGCGGCAACCTACAATGAGCAGTTCTTC.

The J gene is TRBJ2-1, the V gene TRBV12-3 or TRBV12-4; 9 positions agree with TRBD2. J gave up 4 bases and V 0 bases, and 10 bases lay outside the gene matches. CDR3 length: 18 amino acids. The CDR3 loop reads CASSLALIAGARYNEQFF. CDR3 DNA: TGTGCCAGCAGTTTAGCGCTGATAGCGGGGGCCCGATACAATGAGCAGTTCTTC.

V and J are TRBV13 and TRBJ1-6, with D unresolved. V was cut by 1 base and J by 9 bases, with 10 bases left in between. Germline CDR1 is PRHDT and CDR2 is FYEKMQ (reference sequence). The CDR3 runs to 14 residues. The CDR3 nucleotides read TGTGCCAGCAGCTTAGCGAGGTCTGTTTCACCCCTCCACTTT. Its translation is CASSLARSVSPLHF.

The chain links TRBV12-3 or TRBV12-4 to TRBJ2-4; perhaps D is TRBD1 or TRBD2 (5 bases each). The last part of the DNA fits TRBJ2-7 better; the J call may be wrong. This CDR3 contains 15 residues. CDR3 bases: TGTGCCAGCAGCGACCGGGGCCAGATGAGATACGAGCAGTACTTC. Translated, it gives CASSDRGQMRYEQYF.

Only a few counts were recorded for this clonotype. This CDR3 is CASSLARTSGGAYNEQFF. Here the CDR3 DNA reads TGTGCCAGCAGCTTAGCGAGGACTAGCGGGGGGGCCTACAATGAGCAGTTCTTC. The rearrangement uses TRBV11-3 and TRBJ2-1; 15 bases line up with TRBD2. Germline V gene lookup returns CDR1 SGHNT and CDR2 YENEEA. The trim removed 1 base at V and 2 bases at J, leaving 3 bases unmatched. This CDR3 has 18 amino acids.

CDR3 in amino acids: CASSPQRGQVSYEQYF. In nucleotides, the CDR3 is TGTGCCAGCAGCCCCCAGCGGGGGCAAGTGTCCTACGAGCAGTACTTC. The chain joins TRBV27 to TRBJ2-7; 8 bases are shared with TRBD2. V trimming: 6 bases; J trimming: 1 base; junction bases outside the gene matches: 11. The CDR3 totals 16 residues. CDR1 and CDR2 from the germline V gene are MNHEY and SMNVEV (reference sequence).

The count of this clonotype is one. V is TRBV29-1 and J is TRBJ2-1, with D perhaps matching TRBD2 (5 bases). This CDR3 spans 15 amino acids. CDR1 is SQVTM, CDR2 ANQGSEA, per germline. The V gene lost 6 bases and the J gene lost 3 bases, with 18 bases spanning the gap. In DNA form, the CDR3 reads TGCAGCGTCGAGAGCCGCCTGGGGAGCTACAATGAGCAGTTCTTC. Translation: CSVESRLGSYNEQFF.

The chain couples TRBV3-1 to TRBJ2-4, with 7 bases identical to TRBD2. The length of the CDR3 is 13 residues. Germline-derived CDR1 and CDR2 are LGHDT and YNNKEL (reference sequence). V lost 1 base and J lost 13; bases outside the gene matches: 7. The chain's CDR3 is CASSQVRREEQYF. The CDR3 coding sequence is TGTGCCAGCAGCCAAGTAAGACGGGAGGAGCAGTACTTC.

This clonotype has a handful of counts. V gene TRBV20-1 combines with J gene TRBJ2-3; possibly TRBD2 for D (5 bases). The CDR3 consists of 14 residues. With 1 base removed from V and 3 bases from J, the gap between germline ends came to 11 bases. CDR1 and CDR2 (germline): DFQATT, SNEGSKA (reference sequence). The CDR3 reads CSARGGWATDTQYF. The CDR3 nucleotides are TGCAGTGCTAGAGGCGGGTGGGCGACAGATACGCAGTATTTT.

Comment on this clonotype: The junction departs from the called germline gene at one end, perhaps through a read error. The rearrangement uses TRBV20-1 and TRBJ2-1, with 12 nucleotides matching TRBD2. The germline V gene has CDR1 DFQATT and CDR2 SNEGSKA (reference sequence). The CDR3 is made up of 15 amino acids. The CDR3 sequence is CGASHQLAGGNEQFF. The CDR3 DNA reads as TGCGGTGCCAGCCATCAACTAGCGGGGGGCAATGAGCAGTTCTTC.

Ten or more counts support this clonotype. The chain uses TRBV29-1 and TRBJ2-7; 8 bases fit TRBD2. With 7 bases clipped from V and 2 bases from J, the junction kept 13 bases outside the gene matches. The germline V gene encodes CDR1 SQVTM and CDR2 ANQGSEA. The CDR3 has 15 amino acids. CDR3 sequence (DNA): TGCAGCGGCTCAGAGCGGCGGGGGGCCACCTACGAGCAGTACTTC. This codes for CSGSERRGATYEQYF.

The chain combines TRBV11-2 with TRBJ1-2; possible D gene TRBD1, 5 bases. CDR1 and CDR2 (germline): SGHAT, FQNNGV. V was clipped by 1 base and J by 8 bases, with 11 bases between them. The CDR3 extends over 13 amino acids. CDR3 DNA sequence: TGTGCCAGCAGCTTAGGGGCCGGGACCGGCTACACCTTC. This translates into CASSLGAGTGYTF.

The genes are TRBV28 and TRBJ2-6; D is undetermined. CDR3 length equals 15 residues. The V gene's germline CDR1 is MDHEN and CDR2 SYDVKM. Trimming shortened V by 1 base and J by 0 bases, and 4 bases separated the two germline ends. The chain's CDR3 is CASSLFVSGANVLTF. CDR3 nucleotide sequence: TGTGCCAGCAGTTTATTCGTCTCTGGGGCCAACGTCCTGACTTTC.

The rearrangement links TRBV25-1 to TRBJ2-6, with D perhaps TRBD2 (5 bases). V lost 6 bases and J 0 bases, leaving 9 bases between the germline ends. The CDR3 spans 15 residues. Germline V gene sequence: CDR1 MGHDK, CDR2 SYGVNS. The CDR3, as DNA: TGTGCCAGCAGCGGGGTCCACTCTGGGGCCAACGTCCTGACTTTC. Amino acid sequence: CASSGVHSGANVLTF.